This T cell receptor beta chain comes out of a study of cytomegalovirus exposure and HLA in healthy donors. Study-wide results and caveats: As a later analysis revealed, the rate of TCR association differed by HLA locus, with DRB1 most and HLA-C fewest.

Germline V gene data show CDR1 as MNHEY and CDR2 as SMNVEV (reference sequence). CDR3 length: 13 amino acids. The V gene lost 8 bases and the J gene lost 0 bases, with 10 bases spanning the gap. Use of 60 Vbeta and 13 Jbeta primers characterized the PCR. Here immunoSEQ multiplex PCR was the method, and the copy in TCRdb shows in-frame clones only, minus some. The table has almost 65,000 clones, roughly 80% seen once. As for this clone: Its target is not known.

The sample comprised PBMCs. The receptor was derived from a male donor in good health and CMV-seropositive. The gene calls are TRBV27 and TRBJ1-2; TRBD1 might be the D (6 bases). The DNA of the CDR3 is TGTGCCAGCGGGAAGGGGGCTAACTATGGCTACACCTTC. Residues: CASGKGANYGYTF.